This T cell receptor (beta chain) was identified during a study of resident and recirculating memory T cells in vitiligo. TCRdb keeps only in-frame clones here, not all; method: immunoSEQ multiplex PCR. The repertoire consists of 75,000 to 95,000 clones, with about 91% occurring once and the leading ten covering roughly 5.1%. With 0 bases removed from V and 4 bases from J, the gap between germline ends came to 10 bases. This CDR3 is 14 amino acids long. Germline V gene data show CDR1 as SGHDT and CDR2 as YYEEEE. Source material: blood. The sequence came from a male donor with vitiligo. The chain combines TRBV5-6 with TRBJ1-2; D may be TRBD1 (6 bases). In DNA form, the CDR3 reads TGTGCCAGCAGCTTGGCAGACAGGATCTATGGCTACACCTTC. Encoded protein: CASSLADRIYGYTF.